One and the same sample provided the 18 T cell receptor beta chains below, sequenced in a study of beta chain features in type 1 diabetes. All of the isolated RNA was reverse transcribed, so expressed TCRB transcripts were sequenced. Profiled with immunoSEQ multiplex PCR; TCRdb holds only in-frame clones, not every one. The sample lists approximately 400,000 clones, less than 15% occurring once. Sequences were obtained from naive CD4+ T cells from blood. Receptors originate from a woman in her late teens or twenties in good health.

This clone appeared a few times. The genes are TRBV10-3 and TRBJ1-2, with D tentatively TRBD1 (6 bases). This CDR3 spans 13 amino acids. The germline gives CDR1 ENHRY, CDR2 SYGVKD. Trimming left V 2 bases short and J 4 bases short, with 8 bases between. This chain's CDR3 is CAISEGRGYGYTF. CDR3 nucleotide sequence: TGTGCCATCAGTGAGGGCAGGGGCTATGGCTACACCTTC.

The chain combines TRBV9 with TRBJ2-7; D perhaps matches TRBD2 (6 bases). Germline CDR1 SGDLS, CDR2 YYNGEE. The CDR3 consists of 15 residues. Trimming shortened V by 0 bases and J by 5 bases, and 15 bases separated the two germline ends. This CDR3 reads CASSVVSGEKDEQYF. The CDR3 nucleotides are TGTGCCAGCAGCGTAGTCTCGGGGGAGAAGGACGAGCAGTACTTC.

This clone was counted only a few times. CDR3 nucleotide sequence: TGCAGTGCTGGTGGGAGAGACGAGCAGTACTTC. It yields the protein CSAGGRDEQYF. The chain links TRBV20-1 to TRBJ2-5; TRBD2 is a possible D gene (5 bases). The J call is in doubt because the DNA end fits TRBJ2-7 better. This CDR3 contains 11 residues. Germline V gives CDR1 DFQATT, CDR2 SNEGSKA (reference sequence).

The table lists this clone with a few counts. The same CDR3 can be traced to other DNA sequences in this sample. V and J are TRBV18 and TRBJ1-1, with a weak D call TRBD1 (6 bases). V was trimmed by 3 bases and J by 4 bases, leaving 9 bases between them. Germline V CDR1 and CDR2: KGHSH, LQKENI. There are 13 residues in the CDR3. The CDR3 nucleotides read TGTGCCAGCTCACCCGGACAGACCACTGAAGCTTTCTTT. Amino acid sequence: CASSPGQTTEAFF.

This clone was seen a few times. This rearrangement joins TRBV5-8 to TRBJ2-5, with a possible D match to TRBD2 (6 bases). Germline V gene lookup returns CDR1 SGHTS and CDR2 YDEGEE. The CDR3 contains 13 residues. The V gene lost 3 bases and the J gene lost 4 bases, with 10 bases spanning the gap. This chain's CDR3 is CASSSRDLETQYF. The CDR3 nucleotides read TGTGCCAGCAGCTCCCGGGACTTAGAGACCCAGTACTTC. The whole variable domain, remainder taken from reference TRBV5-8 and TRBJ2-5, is EAGVTQSPTHLIKTRGQQATLRCSPISGHTSVYWYQQALGLGLQFLLWYDEGEERNRGNFPPRFSGRQFPNYSSELNVNALELEDSALYLCASSSRDLETQYFGPGTRLLVL.

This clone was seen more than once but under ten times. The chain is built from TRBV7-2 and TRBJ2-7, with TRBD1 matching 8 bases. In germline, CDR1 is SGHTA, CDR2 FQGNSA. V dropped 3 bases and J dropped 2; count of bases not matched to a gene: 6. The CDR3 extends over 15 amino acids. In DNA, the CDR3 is TGTGCCAGCAGCTTCGGACAGGGTTTTACCTACGAGCAGTACTTC. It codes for CASSFGQGFTYEQYF.

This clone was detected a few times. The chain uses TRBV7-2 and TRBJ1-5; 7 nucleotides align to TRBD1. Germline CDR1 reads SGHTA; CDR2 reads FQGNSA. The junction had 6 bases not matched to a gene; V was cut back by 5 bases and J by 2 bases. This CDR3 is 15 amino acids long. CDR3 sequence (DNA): TGTGCCAGCAGCCTTTGGGACAGCCGCAATCAGCCCCAGCATTTT. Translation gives CASSLWDSRNQPQHF.

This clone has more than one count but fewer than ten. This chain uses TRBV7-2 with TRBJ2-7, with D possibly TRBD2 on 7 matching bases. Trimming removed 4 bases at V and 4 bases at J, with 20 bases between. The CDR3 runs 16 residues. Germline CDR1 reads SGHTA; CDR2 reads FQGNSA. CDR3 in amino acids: CASSSPETGGYYEQYF. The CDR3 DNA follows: TGTGCCAGCAGCTCCCCCGAGACGGGGGGCTATTACGAGCAGTACTTC.

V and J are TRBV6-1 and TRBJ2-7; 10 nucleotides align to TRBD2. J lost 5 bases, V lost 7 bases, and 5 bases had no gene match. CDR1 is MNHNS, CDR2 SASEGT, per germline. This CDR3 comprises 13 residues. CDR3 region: CASKGSGRHEQYF. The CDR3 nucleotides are TGTGCCAGCAAGGGTAGCGGGAGGCACGAGCAGTACTTC.

The CDR3 spells CASSPGTSGINEQFF. Here the CDR3 DNA reads TGTGCCAGCAGCCCCGGGACTAGCGGGATCAATGAGCAGTTCTTC. The chain recombines TRBV7-3 with TRBJ2-1; 13 positions agree with TRBD2. Germline assignment: CDR1 SGHTA and CDR2 FQGTGA. With V trimmed by 5 bases and J by 6 bases, 4 bases remained unmatched. The CDR3 spans 15 residues.

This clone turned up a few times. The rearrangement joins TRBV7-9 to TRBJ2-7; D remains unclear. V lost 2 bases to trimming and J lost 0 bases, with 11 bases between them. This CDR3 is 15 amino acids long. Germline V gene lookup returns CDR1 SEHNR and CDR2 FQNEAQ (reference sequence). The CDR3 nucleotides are TGTGCCAGCAGCTTATCGGCGGTGAGCTCCTACGAGCAGTACTTC. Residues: CASSLSAVSSYEQYF.

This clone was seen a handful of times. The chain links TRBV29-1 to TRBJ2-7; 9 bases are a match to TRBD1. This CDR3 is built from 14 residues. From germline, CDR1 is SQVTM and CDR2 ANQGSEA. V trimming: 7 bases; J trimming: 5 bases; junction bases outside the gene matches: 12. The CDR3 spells CSGVTGGANHEQYF. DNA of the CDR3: TGCAGCGGCGTAACAGGGGGCGCGAACCACGAGCAGTACTTC.

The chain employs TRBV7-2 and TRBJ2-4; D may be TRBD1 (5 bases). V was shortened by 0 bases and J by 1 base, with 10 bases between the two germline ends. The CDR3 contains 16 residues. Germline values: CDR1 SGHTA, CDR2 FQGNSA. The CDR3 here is CASSLAGVGAKNIQYF. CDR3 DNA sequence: TGTGCCAGCAGCTTAGCAGGGGTGGGGGCCAAAAACATTCAGTACTTC.

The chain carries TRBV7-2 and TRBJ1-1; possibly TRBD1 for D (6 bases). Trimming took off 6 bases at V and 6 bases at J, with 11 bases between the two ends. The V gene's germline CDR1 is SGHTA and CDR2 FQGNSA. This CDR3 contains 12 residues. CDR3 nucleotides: TGTGCCAGCAGGCGAGGGGGGGCTGAAGCTTTCTTT. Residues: CASRRGGAEAFF.

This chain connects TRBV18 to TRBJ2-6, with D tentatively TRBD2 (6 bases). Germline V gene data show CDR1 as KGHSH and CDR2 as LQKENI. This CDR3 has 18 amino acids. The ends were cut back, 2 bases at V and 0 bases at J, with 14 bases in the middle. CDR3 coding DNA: TGTGCCAGCTCACCAACGGGACTGAGACGCTCTGGGGCCAACGTCCTGACTTTC. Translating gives CASSPTGLRRSGANVLTF.

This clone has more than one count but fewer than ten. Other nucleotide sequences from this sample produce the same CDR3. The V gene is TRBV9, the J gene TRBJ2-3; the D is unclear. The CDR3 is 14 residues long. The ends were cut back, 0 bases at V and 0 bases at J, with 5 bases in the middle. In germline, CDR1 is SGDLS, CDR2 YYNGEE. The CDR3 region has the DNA TGTGCCAGCAGCGTAGTGGGCAGCACAGATACGCAGTATTTT. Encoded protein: CASSVVGSTDTQYF.

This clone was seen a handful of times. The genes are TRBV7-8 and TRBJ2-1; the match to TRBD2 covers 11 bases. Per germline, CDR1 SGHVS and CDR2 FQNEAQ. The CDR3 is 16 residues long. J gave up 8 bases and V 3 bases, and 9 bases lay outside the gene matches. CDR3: CASSLGRTSGSYEQFF. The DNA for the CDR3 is TGTGCCAGCAGCTTGGGAAGGACTAGCGGGTCGTATGAGCAGTTCTTC.

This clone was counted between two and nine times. As DNA, the CDR3 is TGTGCCAGCTCACCGGGGGGGGTGAACACTGAAGCTTTCTTT. This gives the protein CASSPGGVNTEAFF. The chain couples TRBV18 to TRBJ1-1; D possibly corresponds to TRBD1 (5 bases). V was clipped by 3 bases and J by 0 bases, with 8 bases between them. The CDR3 totals 14 residues. The germline gives CDR1 KGHSH, CDR2 LQKENI.